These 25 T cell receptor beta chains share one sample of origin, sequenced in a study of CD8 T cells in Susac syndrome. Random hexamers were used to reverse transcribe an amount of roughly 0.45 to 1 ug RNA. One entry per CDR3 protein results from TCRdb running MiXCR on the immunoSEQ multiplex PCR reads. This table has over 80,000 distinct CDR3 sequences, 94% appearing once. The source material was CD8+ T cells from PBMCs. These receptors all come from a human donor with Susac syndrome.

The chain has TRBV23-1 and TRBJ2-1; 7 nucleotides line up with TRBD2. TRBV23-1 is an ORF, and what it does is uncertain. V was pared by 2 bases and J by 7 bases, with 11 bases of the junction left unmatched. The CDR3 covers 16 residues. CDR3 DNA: TGCGCCAGCAGTCAACGCGGGAGCAGTTCCGGGAATGAGCAGTTCTTC. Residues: CASSQRGSSSGNEQFF.

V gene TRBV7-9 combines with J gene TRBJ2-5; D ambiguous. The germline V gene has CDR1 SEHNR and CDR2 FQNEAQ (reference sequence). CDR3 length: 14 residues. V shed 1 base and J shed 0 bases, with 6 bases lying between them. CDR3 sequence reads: CASSLDYHQETQYF. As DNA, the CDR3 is TGTGCCAGCAGCTTAGACTACCACCAAGAGACCCAGTACTTC.

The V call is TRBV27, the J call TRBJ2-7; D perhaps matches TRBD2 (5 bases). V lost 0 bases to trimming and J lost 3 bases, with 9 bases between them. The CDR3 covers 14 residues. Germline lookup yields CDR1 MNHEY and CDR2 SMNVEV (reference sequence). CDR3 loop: CASSLSGENYEQYF. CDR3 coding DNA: TGTGCCAGCAGTTTATCCGGGGAAAACTACGAGCAGTACTTC.

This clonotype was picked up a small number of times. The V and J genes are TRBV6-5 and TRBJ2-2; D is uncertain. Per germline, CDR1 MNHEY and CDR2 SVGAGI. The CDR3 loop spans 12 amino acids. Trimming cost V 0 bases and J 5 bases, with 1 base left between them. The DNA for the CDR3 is TGTGCCAGCAGTTACTCGACCGGGGAGCTGTTTTTT. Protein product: CASSYSTGELFF.

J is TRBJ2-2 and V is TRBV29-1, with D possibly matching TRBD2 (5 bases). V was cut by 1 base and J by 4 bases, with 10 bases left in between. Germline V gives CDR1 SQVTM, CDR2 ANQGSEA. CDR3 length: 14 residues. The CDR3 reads CSVEARVGTGELFF. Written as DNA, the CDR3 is TGCAGCGTTGAAGCGAGGGTGGGCACCGGGGAGCTGTTTTTT.

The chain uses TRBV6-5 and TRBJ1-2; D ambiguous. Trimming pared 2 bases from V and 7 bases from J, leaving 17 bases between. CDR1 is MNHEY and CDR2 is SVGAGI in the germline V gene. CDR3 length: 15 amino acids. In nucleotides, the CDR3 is TGTGCCAGCAGTTACGCTGGGAGCCACGATATTGGCTACACCTTC. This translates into CASSYAGSHDIGYTF.

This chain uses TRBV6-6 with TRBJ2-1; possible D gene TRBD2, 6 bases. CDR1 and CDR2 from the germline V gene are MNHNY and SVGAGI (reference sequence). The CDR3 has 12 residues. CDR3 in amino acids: CACSGDYNEQFF. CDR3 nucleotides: TGTGCGTGCTCGGGAGATTACAATGAGCAGTTCTTC.

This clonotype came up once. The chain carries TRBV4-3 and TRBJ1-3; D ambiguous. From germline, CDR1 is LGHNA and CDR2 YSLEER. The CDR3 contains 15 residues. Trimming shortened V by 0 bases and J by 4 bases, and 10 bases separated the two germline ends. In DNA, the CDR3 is TGCGCCAGCAGCCAAGAAGAGGGTTACGGAAACACCATATATTTT. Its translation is CASSQEEGYGNTIYF.

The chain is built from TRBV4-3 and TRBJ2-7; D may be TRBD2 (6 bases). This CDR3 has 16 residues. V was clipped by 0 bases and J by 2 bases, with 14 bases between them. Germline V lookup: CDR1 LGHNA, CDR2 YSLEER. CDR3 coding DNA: TGCGCCAGCAGCCAAGATCGGGAGACATACACCTACGAGCAGTACTTC. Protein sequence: CASSQDRETYTYEQYF.

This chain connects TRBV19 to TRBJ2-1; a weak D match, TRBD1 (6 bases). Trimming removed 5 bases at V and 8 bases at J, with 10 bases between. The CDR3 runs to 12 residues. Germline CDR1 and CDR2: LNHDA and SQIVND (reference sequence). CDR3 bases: TGTGCCAGTAGTTACAGGGAACATGAGCAGTTCTTC. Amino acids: CASSYREHEQFF.

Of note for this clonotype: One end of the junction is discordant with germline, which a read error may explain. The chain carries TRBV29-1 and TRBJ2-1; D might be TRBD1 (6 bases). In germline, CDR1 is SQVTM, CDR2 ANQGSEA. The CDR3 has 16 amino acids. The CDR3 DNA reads TGCAGCGCTGAAGCCCCAGGGGCAAGCTCCTACAATGAGCAGTTCTTC. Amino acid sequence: CSAEAPGASSYNEQFF.

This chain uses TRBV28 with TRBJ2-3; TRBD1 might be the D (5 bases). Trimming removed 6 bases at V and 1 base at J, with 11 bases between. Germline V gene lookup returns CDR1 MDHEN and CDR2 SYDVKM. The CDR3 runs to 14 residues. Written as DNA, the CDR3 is TGTGCCAGCAGCCTGATACAGGGCACAGATACGCAGTATTTT. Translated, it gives CASSLIQGTDTQYF.

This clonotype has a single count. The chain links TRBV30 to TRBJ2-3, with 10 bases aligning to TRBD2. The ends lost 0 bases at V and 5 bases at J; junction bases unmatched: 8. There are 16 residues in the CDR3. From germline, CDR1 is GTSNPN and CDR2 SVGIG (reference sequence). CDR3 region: CAWSVGLAGVKDTQYF. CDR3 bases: TGTGCCTGGAGTGTAGGGCTAGCGGGAGTGAAAGATACGCAGTATTTT.

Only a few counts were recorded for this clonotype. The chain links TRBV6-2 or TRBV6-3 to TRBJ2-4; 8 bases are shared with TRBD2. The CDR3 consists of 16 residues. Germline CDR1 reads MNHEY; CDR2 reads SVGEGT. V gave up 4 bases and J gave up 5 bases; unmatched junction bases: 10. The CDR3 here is CASSFGEGTRQNIQYF. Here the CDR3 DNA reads TGTGCCAGCAGTTTCGGAGAGGGGACTAGGCAAAACATTCAGTACTTC.

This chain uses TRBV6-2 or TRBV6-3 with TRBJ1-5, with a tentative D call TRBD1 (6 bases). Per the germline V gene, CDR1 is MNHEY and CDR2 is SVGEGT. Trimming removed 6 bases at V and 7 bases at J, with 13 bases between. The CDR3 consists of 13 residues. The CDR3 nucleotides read TGTGCCAGCAGCGGTCAGGGGTGGCAGCCCCAGCATTTT. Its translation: CASSGQGWQPQHF.

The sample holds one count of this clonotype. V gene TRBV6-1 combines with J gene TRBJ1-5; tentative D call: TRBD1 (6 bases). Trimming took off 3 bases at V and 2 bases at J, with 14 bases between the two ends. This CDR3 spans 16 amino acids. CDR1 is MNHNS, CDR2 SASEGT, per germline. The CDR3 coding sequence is TGTGCCAGCAGTGAGGTCAGGGGCTTCGGCAATCAGCCCCAGCATTTT. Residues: CASSEVRGFGNQPQHF.

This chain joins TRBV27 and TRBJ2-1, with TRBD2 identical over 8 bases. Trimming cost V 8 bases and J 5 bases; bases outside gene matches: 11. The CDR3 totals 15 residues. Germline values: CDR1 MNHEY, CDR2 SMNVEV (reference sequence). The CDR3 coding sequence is TGTGCCAGCCTTTCACCGGGGGGGACGAACAATGAGCAGTTCTTC. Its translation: CASLSPGGTNNEQFF.

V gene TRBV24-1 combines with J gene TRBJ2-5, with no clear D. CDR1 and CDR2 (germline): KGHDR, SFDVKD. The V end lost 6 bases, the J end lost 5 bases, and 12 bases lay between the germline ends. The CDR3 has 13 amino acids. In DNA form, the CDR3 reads TGTGCCACCAGTATCCCACCTGAGGAGACCCAGTACTTC. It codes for CATSIPPEETQYF.

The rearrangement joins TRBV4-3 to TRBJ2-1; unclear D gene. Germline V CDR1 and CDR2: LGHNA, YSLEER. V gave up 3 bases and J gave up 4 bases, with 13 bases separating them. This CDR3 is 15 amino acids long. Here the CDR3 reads CASSHEAQSYNEQFF. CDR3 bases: TGCGCCAGCAGCCACGAAGCGCAATCGTACAATGAGCAGTTCTTC.

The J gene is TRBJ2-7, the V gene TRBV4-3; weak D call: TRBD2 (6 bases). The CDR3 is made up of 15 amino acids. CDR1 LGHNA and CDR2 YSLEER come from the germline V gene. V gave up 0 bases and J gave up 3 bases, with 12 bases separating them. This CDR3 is CASSQDVGLNYEQYF. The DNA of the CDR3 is TGCGCCAGCAGCCAAGATGTGGGACTTAACTACGAGCAGTACTTC.

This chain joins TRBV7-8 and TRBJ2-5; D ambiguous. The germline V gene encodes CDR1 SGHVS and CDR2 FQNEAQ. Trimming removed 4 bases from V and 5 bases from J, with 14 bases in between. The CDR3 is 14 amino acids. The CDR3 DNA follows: TGTGCCAGCAGCTGGTGGGTTGGCTCGGAGACCCAGTACTTC. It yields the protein CASSWWVGSETQYF. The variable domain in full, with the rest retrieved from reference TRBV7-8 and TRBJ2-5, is GAGVSQSPRYKVAKRGQDVALRCDPISGHVSLFWYQQALGQGPEFLTYFQNEAQLDKSGLPSDRFFAERPEGSVSTLKIQRTQQEDSAVYLCASSWWVGSETQYFGPGTRLLVL.

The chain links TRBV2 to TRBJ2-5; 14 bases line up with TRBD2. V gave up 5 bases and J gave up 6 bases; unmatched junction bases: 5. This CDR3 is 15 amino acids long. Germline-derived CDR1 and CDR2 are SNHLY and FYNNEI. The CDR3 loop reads CASSSGTSGSQTQYF. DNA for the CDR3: TGTGCCAGCAGTTCCGGGACTAGCGGGAGTCAGACCCAGTACTTC.

CDR3 DNA: TGTGCCAGCAGCGATACTCGCAATCAGCCCCAGCATTTT. It translates to CASSDTRNQPQHF. This rearrangement joins TRBV7-8 to TRBJ1-5, with no clear D. Trimming took 5 bases from V and 2 from J, leaving 7 bases between them. CDR3 length: 13 amino acids. CDR1 and CDR2 (germline): SGHVS, FQNEAQ.

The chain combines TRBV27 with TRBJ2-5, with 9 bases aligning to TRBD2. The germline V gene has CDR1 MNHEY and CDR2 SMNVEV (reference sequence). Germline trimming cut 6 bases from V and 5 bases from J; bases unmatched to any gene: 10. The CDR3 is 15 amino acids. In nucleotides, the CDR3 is TGTGCCAGCAGCCTTTCGCGGGAGGGCCGGGAGACCCAGTACTTC. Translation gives CASSLSREGRETQYF.

In DNA, the CDR3 is TGTGCCAGCAGCCCAACAGGGTACAATTCACCCCTCCACTTT. Translated: CASSPTGYNSPLHF. The chain joins TRBV5-4 to TRBJ1-6; the D gene is possibly TRBD1 (6 bases). The germline V gene encodes CDR1 SGHNT and CDR2 YYREEE (reference sequence). V lost 4 bases and J 7 bases, leaving 12 bases between the germline ends. This CDR3 has 14 residues.